The next 20 T cell receptor beta chains were all read from a single sample in a study of T cells in Graves' hyperthyroidism and ophthalmopathy. Amplification of TCR beta CDR3 regions used RNA as the template. HTBI primers were employed in a first-round RT-PCR of the TCR CDR3. TCRdb called the multiplex PCR reads again in MiXCR, with one record for every CDR3 protein. The profile shows hundreds of thousands of distinct CDR3 sequences, approximately 25% of them singletons. The sequencing input was blood. These receptors were taken from a woman aged 25 to 39 with Graves' ophthalmopathy.

The genes are TRBV6-5 and TRBJ1-5; possibly TRBD1 for D (6 bases). Germline-derived CDR1 and CDR2 are MNHEY and SVGAGI. Trimming pared 2 bases from V and 7 bases from J, leaving 12 bases between. This CDR3 is 14 amino acids long. The CDR3 region is CASSYGQGYQPQHF. The CDR3 nucleotides read TGTGCCAGCAGTTACGGTCAGGGGTACCAGCCCCAGCATTTT.

This clonotype has more than one count but fewer than ten. V and J are TRBV19 and TRBJ1-1, with D tentatively TRBD1 (6 bases). With 7 bases removed from V and 4 bases from J, the gap between germline ends came to 16 bases. Germline V CDR1 and CDR2: LNHDA, SQIVND (reference sequence). The CDR3 contains 14 residues. In DNA, the CDR3 is TGTGCCAGTACTCTCTCGTGGGGGGCCACTGAAGCTTTCTTT. This translates into CASTLSWGATEAFF.

This clonotype was observed at least ten times. This sequence joins TRBV12-3 or TRBV12-4 and TRBJ1-1; D is unresolved. This CDR3 region has 12 residues. V lost 3 bases, J lost 11 bases, and 13 bases lay in between. The CDR3 protein is CASSFSQVLAFF. The CDR3 DNA reads TGTGCCAGCAGTTTTTCCCAGGTGTTGGCTTTCTTT.

The chain employs TRBV7-2 and TRBJ2-3; 9 nucleotides line up with TRBD2. The V segment lost 0 bases and the J segment 6 bases; nucleotides outside the gene matches: 4. Germline values: CDR1 SGHTA, CDR2 FQGNSA. The CDR3 length is 15 residues. CDR3 DNA: TGTGCCAGCAGCTTAGCGCTAGCGGGGTTGGATACGCAGTATTTT. Its protein product is CASSLALAGLDTQYF.

This clonotype occurred a few times. The rearrangement links TRBV12-3 or TRBV12-4 to TRBJ2-7, with TRBD2 identical over 10 bases. V lost 5 bases, J lost 0 bases, and 4 bases stayed unmatched. This CDR3 has 15 amino acids. CDR3 bases: TGTGCCAGCAGTGCACTAGCGGGGAGCTCCTACGAGCAGTACTTC. It is translated as CASSALAGSSYEQYF.

This clonotype was counted at least ten times. The rearrangement uses TRBV9 and TRBJ1-1; D gene ambiguous. V shed 5 bases and J shed 0 bases, with 14 bases lying between them. The CDR3 has 15 residues. Germline CDR1 and CDR2: SGDLS and YYNGEE. The CDR3 protein is CASSASVQMNTEAFF. In nucleotides, the CDR3 is TGTGCCAGCAGTGCTAGTGTCCAGATGAACACTGAAGCTTTCTTT.

This clonotype was observed many times. This chain links TRBV5-5 with TRBJ2-5, with 9 nucleotides matching TRBD1. There are 16 residues in the CDR3. V shed 1 base, J shed 0 bases, and the junction held 4 bases outside the gene matches. CDR1 is SGHKS and CDR2 is YYEKEE in the germline V gene (reference sequence). The DNA of the CDR3 is TGTGCCAGCAGCTTGCTGGACAGGGGAGACCAAGAGACCCAGTACTTC. Translated, it gives CASSLLDRGDQETQYF.

This clonotype was counted only a few times. This chain links TRBV11-1 with TRBJ2-7, with 7 positions matching TRBD1. Germline CDR1 reads SGHAT; CDR2 reads FQDESV (reference sequence). With V trimmed by 1 base and J by 3 bases, 6 bases remained unmatched. The CDR3 totals 15 residues. The DNA for the CDR3 is TGTGCCAGCAGCTTAGTGGGACAGACAATCTACGAGCAGTACTTC. This translates into CASSLVGQTIYEQYF.

In the case of this clonotype: With a much larger clone just one base away, this may be a read error. V is TRBV2 and J is TRBJ1-1, with unresolved D. Germline-derived CDR1 and CDR2 are SNHLY and FYNNEI. The CDR3 loop spans 13 amino acids. CDR3 coding DNA: TGTGCCAGCAGTGACCCGGGGAACACTGAAGCTTGCTTT. Translated, it gives CASSDPGNTEACF.

This clonotype has ten or more counts. The chain links TRBV7-2 to TRBJ2-6; D remains ambiguous. Germline assignment: CDR1 SGHTA and CDR2 FQGNSA. The V and J ends lost 2 bases and 7 bases respectively, with 3 bases between them. The CDR3 runs 12 residues. CDR3 in amino acids: CASSLIANVLTF. The CDR3 bases are TGTGCCAGCAGCTTAATAGCCAACGTCCTGACTTTC.

J is TRBJ1-1 and V is TRBV11-2; 8 bases map to TRBD1. Germline V lookup: CDR1 SGHAT, CDR2 FQNNGV. This CDR3 region has 16 residues. V was pared by 6 bases and J by 3 bases, with 12 bases of the junction left unmatched. The CDR3, as DNA: TGTGCCAGCAGTCGTGCCCCGACAGGGGCGGACACTGAAGCTTTCTTT. It codes for CASSRAPTGADTEAFF.

The chain links TRBV4-1 to TRBJ1-3, with TRBD1 matching over 7 bases. Trimming at V came to 2 bases and at J to 4 bases, leaving 8 bases not matched to a gene. The CDR3 spans 16 residues. Germline V lookup: CDR1 MGHRA, CDR2 YSYEKL. The chain's CDR3 is CASSQPGRGLGNTIYF. The CDR3, as DNA: TGCGCCAGCAGCCAACCGGGGAGGGGGCTCGGAAACACCATATATTTT.

As concerns this clonotype: Mismatch with germline at one junction end may stem from a read error. The CDR3 nucleotides read TGTGCCAGCAGCCGCCCGGGGGGGTTT. Protein product: CASSRPGGF. This sequence joins TRBV7-2 and TRBJ1-1; a possible D gene is TRBD1 (5 bases). The CDR3 length is 9 residues. Germline-derived CDR1 and CDR2 are SGHTA and FQGNSA.

This chain connects TRBV4-1 to TRBJ1-1; D not certain. Trimming shortened V by 7 bases and J by 4 bases, and 19 bases separated the two germline ends. The CDR3 has 15 amino acids. Germline CDR1 MGHRA, CDR2 YSYEKL. The CDR3 region has the DNA TGCGCCAGCAACCCAAGAGAGGAGGAGAGCACTGAAGCTTTCTTT. Translation gives CASNPREEESTEAFF.

This clonotype turned up a few times. This sequence joins TRBV27 and TRBJ2-7; 9 nucleotides align to TRBD2. Germline V gene lookup returns CDR1 MNHEY and CDR2 SMNVEV (reference sequence). The CDR3 runs 15 residues. The V segment lost 2 bases and the J segment 1 base; nucleotides outside the gene matches: 3. The CDR3 DNA reads TGTGCCAGCAGTTTAGGTAGCGGGAGATCCTACGAGCAGTACTTC. As protein: CASSLGSGRSYEQYF.

The chain couples TRBV9 to TRBJ2-7; D not resolved. Deletions cut 0 bases from V and 0 bases from J, with 4 bases between. The germline V gene has CDR1 SGDLS and CDR2 YYNGEE. This CDR3 spans 13 amino acids. The CDR3 region has the DNA TGTGCCAGCAGCGTAGGTGACTCCTACGAGCAGTACTTC. Its translation: CASSVGDSYEQYF.

The chain combines TRBV6-2 or TRBV6-3 with TRBJ2-5; 13 nucleotides line up with TRBD2. Unmatched junction bases numbered 9, after V lost 0 bases and J lost 2 bases. The V gene's germline CDR1 is MNHEY and CDR2 SVGEGT. This CDR3 is 19 amino acids long. Written as DNA, the CDR3 is TGTGCCAGCAGTTACTCGATCGTCCCGGGACTAGCGGGGCAAGAGACCCAGTACTTC. Amino acids: CASSYSIVPGLAGQETQYF.

In its sample, this clonotype was seen many times. V and J are TRBV6-8 and TRBJ1-1; D not certain. Germline CDR1 and CDR2: MNHGY and SAAAGT. There are 15 residues in the CDR3. The ends were cut back, 6 bases at V and 1 base at J, with 15 bases in the middle. CDR3 sequence reads: CASSYRARRNTEAFF. In DNA, the CDR3 is TGTGCCAGCAGCTACCGGGCCCGGAGGAACACTGAAGCTTTCTTT.

The genes are TRBV7-2 and TRBJ2-5; 11 nucleotides match TRBD2. The length of the CDR3 is 16 residues. CDR1 and CDR2 (germline): SGHTA, FQGNSA. Unmatched junction bases numbered 2, after V lost 1 base and J lost 1 base. The CDR3 DNA follows: TGTGCCAGCAGCTTAGGGGGGACTAGCGGCCAAGAGACCCAGTACTTC. The encoded protein is CASSLGGTSGQETQYF.

Worth noting for this clonotype: A single base separates this from a much larger clone, so it may be a read error. The CDR3 DNA sequence: TGTGCCGGCAGTTGGGGACTAGGCGAGTCTTGGGAGCAGTACTTC. This sequence encodes CAGSWGLGESWEQYF. The gene calls are TRBV27 and TRBJ2-7, with 8 bases fitting TRBD2. The CDR3 is made up of 15 amino acids. Per the germline V gene, CDR1 is MNHEY and CDR2 is SMNVEV (reference sequence).